This entry lists 9 T cell receptor beta chains sequenced from one sample in a study of shared clonotypes between healthy human individuals. Some clones are missing from TCRdb's copy, which holds only in-frame ones; the method was immunoSEQ multiplex PCR. The table records about 380,000 clones, 96% of them present only once. Material: memory CD8+ T cells sorted from blood. Subset in this sample: CD45RO+ cells pooled with CCR7-negative TemRA cells. The source is a man aged 25 to 40 in good health.

J is TRBJ2-1 and V is TRBV9; 7 bases fit TRBD2. CDR3 length: 15 residues. The V and J ends lost 0 bases and 6 bases, in that order; junction bases with no gene match: 6. The germline gives CDR1 SGDLS, CDR2 YYNGEE. This CDR3 is CASSVGAGYLNEQFF. In DNA form, the CDR3 reads TGTGCCAGCAGCGTAGGAGCGGGATATCTCAATGAGCAGTTCTTC.

The J gene is TRBJ2-2, the V gene TRBV4-1, with TRBD2 identical over 8 bases. Germline values: CDR1 MGHRA, CDR2 YSYEKL. Unmatched junction bases numbered 7, after V lost 6 bases and J lost 4 bases. The CDR3 has 15 residues. The CDR3 spells CASRVSGERTGELFF. The CDR3 DNA is TGCGCCAGCAGAGTTAGCGGGGAGCGCACCGGGGAGCTGTTTTTT.

The rearrangement links TRBV28 to TRBJ1-5, with D possibly being TRBD1 (5 bases). The CDR3 consists of 13 residues. V lost 6 bases and J 7 bases, leaving 13 bases between the germline ends. In germline, CDR1 is MDHEN, CDR2 SYDVKM. CDR3 in DNA: TGTGCCAGCAGCCGGGGCAGGGTACAGCCCCAGCATTTT. Residues: CASSRGRVQPQHF.

This clone appeared once. The J gene is TRBJ2-7, the V gene TRBV4-2, with 9 bases fitting TRBD2. This CDR3 spans 17 amino acids. Trimming at V came to 2 bases and at J to 0 bases, leaving 8 bases not matched to a gene. Germline assignment: CDR1 LGHNA and CDR2 YNFKEQ. The CDR3 loop is CASSQRGAGGSSYEQYF. The CDR3, as DNA: TGTGCCAGCAGCCAACGAGGTGCGGGAGGGAGCTCCTACGAGCAGTACTTC.

This rearrangement joins TRBV2 to TRBJ2-4; D perhaps matches TRBD1 (5 bases). There are 19 residues in the CDR3. Germline CDR1 SNHLY, CDR2 FYNNEI. With 1 base removed from V and 0 bases from J, the gap between germline ends came to 19 bases. The CDR3, as DNA: TGTGCCAGCAGTGAAGGATGGGGCAGATCCCTATTAGCCAAAAACATTCAGTACTTC. It encodes CASSEGWGRSLLAKNIQYF.

The rearrangement uses TRBV27 and TRBJ2-6; possible D gene TRBD1, 6 bases. Germline V gene sequence: CDR1 MNHEY, CDR2 SMNVEV (reference sequence). CDR3 size: 15 residues. V shed 4 bases and J shed 1 base, with 8 bases lying between them. The CDR3 DNA sequence: TGTGCCAGCAGTTCACAGGGATCTGGGGCCAACGTCCTGACTTTC. The encoded protein is CASSSQGSGANVLTF.

CDR3 bases: TGTGCCAGCAGTTACAGTCTCAGAACTGAAGCTTTCTTT. Translated: CASSYSLRTEAFF. The V gene is TRBV6-5, the J gene TRBJ1-1, with no clear D. The germline V gene has CDR1 MNHEY and CDR2 SVGAGI. The ends were cut back, 2 bases at V and 5 bases at J, with 9 bases in the middle. This CDR3 contains 13 residues.

Remarks on this clone: The same CDR3 can be traced to other DNA sequences in this sample. This chain joins TRBV20-1 and TRBJ1-1, with D uncertain. The CDR3 loop spans 11 amino acids. Germline V gene lookup returns CDR1 DFQATT and CDR2 SNEGSKA (reference sequence). Trimming took 3 bases from V and 2 from J, leaving 4 bases between them. CDR3 nucleotide sequence: TGCAGTGCTAGCTTAAACACTGAAGCTTTCTTT. This gives the protein CSASLNTEAFF.

The V and J genes are TRBV2 and TRBJ2-7, with D possibly TRBD2 on 6 matching bases. Germline loops: CDR1 SNHLY, CDR2 FYNNEI. The CDR3 consists of 10 residues. Deletions cut 11 bases from V and 5 bases from J, with 10 bases between. CDR3 region: CAHGSNEQYF. CDR3 coding DNA: TGTGCCCACGGGAGTAACGAGCAGTACTTC.